The clone carrying this T cell receptor (beta chain) showed up just a few times. Those patients picked for sequencing had displayed CD8+CD57+ cell expansion on flow cytometry. This sample is drawn from a study of CD8+CD57+ T cells in acquired aplastic anemia. Trimming removed 5 bases from V and 2 bases from J; junction bases left unmatched: 4. This CDR3 region has 14 residues. CDR1 is MDHEN, CDR2 SYDVKM, per germline. Investigators profiled TCR beta VDJ and CDR3 from genomic DNA template. Each CDR3 protein is one row after TCRdb ran MiXCR on the reads. The data show 150,000 to 200,000 distinct CDR3 sequences, 45% to 55% seen once.

The TCR originated in a human donor with aplastic anemia. The sample taken for sequencing was sorted CD4+, CD8+, or CD8+CD57+ T cells (not recorded which) from PBMCs. The V gene is TRBV28, the J gene TRBJ1-2; TRBD1 matches at 8 bases. DNA of the CDR3: TGTGCCAGCAGTCCACGACAGGGGAACTATGGCTACACCTTC. This codes for CASSPRQGNYGYTF.